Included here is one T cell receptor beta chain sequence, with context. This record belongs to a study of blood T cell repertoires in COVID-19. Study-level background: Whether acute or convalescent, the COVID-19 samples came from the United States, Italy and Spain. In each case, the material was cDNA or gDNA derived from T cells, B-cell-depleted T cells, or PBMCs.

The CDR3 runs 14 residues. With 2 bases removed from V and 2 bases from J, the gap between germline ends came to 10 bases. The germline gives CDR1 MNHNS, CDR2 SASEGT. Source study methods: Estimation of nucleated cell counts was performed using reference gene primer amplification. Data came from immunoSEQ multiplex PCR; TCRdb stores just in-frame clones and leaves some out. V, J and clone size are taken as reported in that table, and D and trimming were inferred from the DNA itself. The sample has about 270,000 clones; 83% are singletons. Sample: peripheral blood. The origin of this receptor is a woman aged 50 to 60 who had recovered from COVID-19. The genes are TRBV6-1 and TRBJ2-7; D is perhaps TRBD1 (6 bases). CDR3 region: CASSERTEAYEQYF. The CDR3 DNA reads TGTGCCAGCAGTGAAAGGACAGAAGCCTACGAGCAGTACTTC.